One and the same sample provided the 28 T cell receptor beta chains below, sequenced in a study of regulatory T cells in long-lasting Graves disease. Time point reported: newly diagnosed GD, antithyroid drugs for less than 3 months. PBMC-derived RNA was used for the TCR library. Building the TCR beta libraries relied on iRepertoire HTBI primers, and CDR3 regions underwent Arm-PCR. TCRdb re-called the multiplex PCR reads with MiXCR, one entry per CDR3 protein. The table lists hundreds of thousands of distinct CDR3 sequences, approximately 15% of them singletons. Another study also made use of these data, one on T cells in Graves' hyperthyroidism and ophthalmopathy.

The sample here was peripheral blood mononuclear cells (PBMCs), taken at new diagnosis, from a patient treated with antithyroid drugs. These TCRs come from a woman in her 30s with Graves disease.

The chain couples TRBV7-9 to TRBJ2-5; 11 positions match TRBD2. Germline V gene sequence: CDR1 SEHNR, CDR2 FQNEAQ (reference sequence). V lost 2 bases to trimming and J lost 4 bases; unmatched junction nucleotides: 6. CDR3 length: 16 amino acids. The DNA of the CDR3 is TGTGCCAGCAGCTTAACGGGACTAGCGGAGTTAGAGACCCAGTACTTC. The encoded protein is CASSLTGLAELETQYF.

This clonotype was observed many times. This chain links TRBV20-1 with TRBJ2-4; weak D call: TRBD1 (6 bases). The germline CDR1 and CDR2 sequences are DFQATT and SNEGSKA (reference sequence). V was pared by 3 bases and J by 7 bases, with 16 bases between. The length of the CDR3 is 14 residues. The CDR3 loop is CSASRQARTNIQYF. Written as DNA, the CDR3 is TGCAGTGCTAGTCGACAGGCCAGAACGAACATTCAGTACTTC.

About this clonotype itself: This clone may be a read error of a much larger clone one base away. The gene calls are TRBV6-1 and TRBJ2-1; TRBD1 matches 9 bases. The CDR3 is made up of 14 amino acids. V lost 4 bases, J lost 5 bases, and 3 bases stayed unmatched. The germline V gene has CDR1 MNHNS and CDR2 SASEGT. CDR3 sequence (DNA): TGTGCCAGCAGTGCCCGGGACAGGGACAATGAGCAGTTCTTC. This gives the protein CASSARDRDNEQFF.

This rearrangement joins TRBV10-3 to TRBJ2-5, with 7 bases that match TRBD2. The ends lost 7 bases at V and 6 bases at J; junction bases unmatched: 23. CDR1 and CDR2 (germline): ENHRY, SYGVKD. This CDR3 contains 18 residues. The CDR3 loop is CAIKGQRFGGRGWKTQYF. The CDR3 nucleotides are TGTGCCATCAAGGGGCAGCGTTTCGGAGGGAGGGGTTGGAAGACCCAGTACTTC.

There are many counts of this clonotype. The CDR3 coding sequence is TGTGCCAGCAGTGCACACAGGGAGAACACTGAAGCTTTCTTT. Protein sequence: CASSAHRENTEAFF. This chain connects TRBV2 to TRBJ1-1; tentative D call: TRBD1 (6 bases). V lost 4 bases to trimming and J lost 1 base, with 10 bases between them. CDR3 length: 14 residues. From germline, CDR1 is SNHLY and CDR2 FYNNEI.

This clonotype was seen many times. The J gene is TRBJ2-7, the V gene TRBV6-2 or TRBV6-3; 8 bases are shared with TRBD2. The CDR3 is 17 residues long. Trimming cost V 0 bases and J 0 bases; bases outside gene matches: 7. The germline CDR1 and CDR2 sequences are MNHEY and SVGEGT. This CDR3 reads CASSYSSLAGSSYEQYF. DNA for the CDR3: TGTGCCAGCAGTTACTCGAGCCTAGCGGGTAGCTCCTACGAGCAGTACTTC.

This clonotype was counted many times. The chain links TRBV7-8 to TRBJ2-1; D might be TRBD1 (7 bases). CDR1 and CDR2 from the germline V gene are SGHVS and FQNEAQ. The CDR3 length is 19 residues. With 0 bases removed from V and 1 base from J, the gap between germline ends came to 19 bases. CDR3 bases: TGTGCCAGCAGCTTAGCCGAAGGTATAGCAGGGGGGTCCTACAATGAGCAGTTCTTC. Its translation is CASSLAEGIAGGSYNEQFF.

This clonotype came up many times. This chain uses TRBV7-2 with TRBJ2-3, with D possibly TRBD2 on 5 matching bases. This CDR3 has 15 amino acids. Germline V gives CDR1 SGHTA, CDR2 FQGNSA. Trimming pared 3 bases from V and 1 base from J, leaving 11 bases between. In DNA, the CDR3 is TGTGCCAGCAGCTTGGGCGAGGGTCGCACAGATACGCAGTATTTT. It encodes CASSLGEGRTDTQYF. Using reference TRBV7-2 and TRBJ2-3 for the parts outside the CDR3, the full variable domain is GAGVSQSPSNKVTEKGKDVELRCDPISGHTALYWYRQSLGQGLEFLIYFQGNSAPDKSGLPSDRFSAERTGGSVSTLTIQRTQQEDSAVYLCASSLGEGRTDTQYFGPGTRLTVL.

This clonotype was seen a few times. The chain combines TRBV30 with TRBJ1-4, with 7 nucleotides matching TRBD1. J lost 7 bases, V lost 3 bases, and 5 bases had no gene match. CDR3 length: 13 amino acids. Looked up from germline, CDR1 is GTSNPN and CDR2 is SVGIG (reference sequence). The CDR3 region is CAWSRQGSEKLFF. CDR3 coding DNA: TGTGCCTGGAGCCGACAGGGAAGTGAAAAACTGTTTTTT.

This clonotype has at least ten counts. The V gene is TRBV6-9, the J gene TRBJ2-5; no reliable D call. The CDR3 spans 17 residues. V lost 3 bases and J 9 bases, leaving 26 bases between the germline ends. Germline assignment: CDR1 MNHGY and CDR2 SVAAGI. As DNA, the CDR3 is TGTGCCAGCAGTTACGTGATGGGGAAAGACAAACCCGTTCCCCAGTACTTC. Protein: CASSYVMGKDKPVPQYF.

In its sample, this clonotype was seen a few times. J is TRBJ2-1 and V is TRBV29-1; D possibly corresponds to TRBD1 (5 bases). The CDR3 consists of 18 residues. V shed 0 bases and J shed 5 bases, with 23 bases lying between them. The germline gives CDR1 SQVTM, CDR2 ANQGSEA. The CDR3 bases are TGCAGCGTTGAAGAACGTGTAGGAGCAGGGTCTCGGGACAATGAGCAGTTCTTC. It is translated as CSVEERVGAGSRDNEQFF.

In this sample, this clonotype is medium-sized. J is TRBJ1-5 and V is TRBV28; D remains unclear. In germline, CDR1 is MDHEN, CDR2 SYDVKM. This CDR3 comprises 12 residues. Trimming took 3 bases from V and 6 from J, leaving 6 bases between them. The chain's CDR3 is CASSFPGQPQHF. CDR3 DNA sequence: TGTGCCAGCAGTTTCCCCGGTCAGCCCCAGCATTTT.

This sequence joins TRBV30 and TRBJ2-3; D perhaps matches TRBD2 (6 bases). Trimming stripped 2 bases from V and 0 bases from J, with 12 bases between. CDR1 GTSNPN and CDR2 SVGIG come from the germline V gene (reference sequence). The CDR3 consists of 15 residues. CDR3 DNA sequence: TGTGCCTGGAGTCGCTCCGGGACTAGCACAGATACGCAGTATTTT. It specifies CAWSRSGTSTDTQYF.

This clonotype was counted a few times. J is TRBJ2-4 and V is TRBV7-3, with 8 bases that match TRBD1. CDR1 SGHTA and CDR2 FQGTGA come from the germline V gene. This CDR3 is built from 16 residues. The V segment lost 0 bases and the J segment 6 bases; nucleotides outside the gene matches: 7. The CDR3 nucleotides are TGTGCCAGCAGCTTAACTGCAGGGGGCGAGGGAAACATTCAGTACTTC. It yields the protein CASSLTAGGEGNIQYF.

This clonotype was detected many times. V gene TRBV28 combines with J gene TRBJ1-2; no definite D call. The germline V gene encodes CDR1 MDHEN and CDR2 SYDVKM. Deletions cut 5 bases from V and 7 bases from J, with 11 bases between. This CDR3 is built from 12 residues. CDR3: CASSPPGPGYTF. Here the CDR3 DNA reads TGTGCCAGCAGTCCCCCGGGCCCTGGCTACACCTTC.

CDR3: CASSYSSGFKETQYF. The CDR3 coding sequence is TGTGCCAGCAGTTACTCGTCAGGGTTCAAAGAGACCCAGTACTTC. The rearrangement uses TRBV6-2 or TRBV6-3 and TRBJ2-5; D is perhaps TRBD1 (5 bases). The CDR3 spans 15 residues. The germline CDR1 and CDR2 sequences are MNHEY and SVGEGT. V shed 0 bases and J shed 3 bases, with 11 bases lying between them.

In regard to this clonotype: A much larger clone differs by one base, so this may be a read error. This chain uses TRBV7-3 with TRBJ2-3; unclear D gene. Looked up from germline, CDR1 is SGHTA and CDR2 is FQGTGA. The length of the CDR3 is 14 residues. CDR3 nucleotide sequence: TGTGCCAGCAGCTTAAGGGCGGTGGCAGATACGCAGTGTTTT. It specifies CASSLRAVADTQCF.

About this clonotype: A much larger clone differs from this one at a single base, so this may be a read error. V gene TRBV6-1 combines with J gene TRBJ1-5; D is possibly TRBD1 (6 bases). The CDR3 loop spans 14 amino acids. Germline V gene sequence: CDR1 MNHNS, CDR2 SASEGT. V gave up 8 bases and J gave up 4 bases, with 15 bases separating them. CDR3 protein: CASGGEQGNQPQHF. The CDR3 bases are TGTGCCAGCGGCGGGGAACAGGGTAATCAGCCCCAGCATTTT.

As concerns this clonotype: This may come from a read error, since a much larger clone is one base off. CDR3 in amino acids: CASSTKAGAPSYGYTF. The DNA of the CDR3 is TGTGCCAGCAGCACAAAAGCAGGAGCACCAAGCTATGGCTACACCTTC. The chain is built from TRBV7-2 and TRBJ1-2; unclear D gene. The CDR3 sequence is 16 residues long. Trimming cost V 5 bases and J 4 bases, with 20 bases left between them. Germline loops: CDR1 SGHTA, CDR2 FQGNSA. Full variable domain (remainder filled in from reference TRBV7-2 and TRBJ1-2): GAGVSQSPSNKVTEKGKDVELRCDPISGHTALYWYRQSLGQGLEFLIYFQGNSAPDKSGLPSDRFSAERTGGSVSTLTIQRTQQEDSAVYLCASSTKAGAPSYGYTFGSGTRLTVV.

A few counts support this clonotype. The genes are TRBV11-1 and TRBJ2-2; the D gene could be TRBD1 or TRBD2 (5 bases each). With 1 base removed from V and 4 bases from J, the gap between germline ends came to 10 bases. Per germline, CDR1 SGHAT and CDR2 FQDESV (reference sequence). This CDR3 comprises 15 residues. The CDR3 protein is CASSLGGGTTGELFF. DNA for the CDR3: TGTGCCAGCAGCTTAGGTGGGGGTACCACCGGGGAGCTGTTTTTT.

Only a few counts were recorded for this clonotype. The chain carries TRBV10-3 and TRBJ2-3, with D perhaps given as TRBD1 or TRBD2 (5 bases each). The CDR3 loop spans 13 amino acids. Germline assignment: CDR1 ENHRY and CDR2 SYGVKD. V was cut by 5 bases and J by 6 bases, with 12 bases left in between. CDR3 sequence (DNA): TGTGCCATCAGTCGGGACCAGGCGGATACGCAGTATTTT. It yields the protein CAISRDQADTQYF.

This clonotype was counted many times. The chain combines TRBV20-1 with TRBJ2-3, with 12 bases that match TRBD2. The CDR3 sequence is 16 residues long. The V gene end was trimmed by 0 bases and the J gene end by 5 bases; junction bases not matched to a gene: 6. CDR1 DFQATT and CDR2 SNEGSKA come from the germline V gene (reference sequence). As DNA, the CDR3 is TGCAGTGCTAGAGATCCTAGCGGGAGGGCGAGAGATACGCAGTATTTT. It yields the protein CSARDPSGRARDTQYF.

The genes are TRBV28 and TRBJ1-5; 7 nucleotides align to TRBD1. This CDR3 has 17 amino acids. Germline V lookup: CDR1 MDHEN, CDR2 SYDVKM. The V gene end was trimmed by 5 bases and the J gene end by 3 bases; junction bases not matched to a gene: 13. CDR3 sequence (DNA): TGTGCCAGCAGTACCTTTCTCGCTAGGGGGCTCAATCAGCCCCAGCATTTT. Translated, it gives CASSTFLARGLNQPQHF. Filled out from reference TRBV28 and TRBJ1-5, the complete variable domain reads DVKVTQSSRYLVKRTGEKVFLECVQDMDHENMFWYRQDPGLGLRLIYFSYDVKMKEKGDIPEGYSVSREKKERFSLILESASTNQTSMYLCASSTFLARGLNQPQHFGDGTRLSIL.

At least ten counts were recorded for this clonotype. The chain has TRBV7-9 and TRBJ1-6; 8 bases line up with TRBD1. CDR1 and CDR2 (germline): SEHNR, FQNEAQ (reference sequence). This CDR3 contains 14 residues. The junction had 4 bases not matched to a gene; V was cut back by 5 bases and J by 7 bases. CDR3 sequence reads: CASSDRGDNSPLHF. CDR3 DNA: TGTGCCAGCAGCGACAGGGGAGACAATTCACCCCTCCACTTT.

The rearrangement joins TRBV4-1 to TRBJ2-7; no clear D. With 2 bases removed from V and 6 bases from J, the gap between germline ends came to 8 bases. Germline CDR1 MGHRA, CDR2 YSYEKL. This CDR3 has 12 amino acids. CDR3 sequence: CASSQMTGEQYF. The CDR3 DNA is TGCGCCAGCAGCCAAATGACCGGCGAGCAGTACTTC.

The CDR3 nucleotides are TGTGCCAGCAGTGAATCCAGGGTGGGGATCGGGGAGCTGTTTTTT. Translation: CASSESRVGIGELFF. V and J are TRBV2 and TRBJ2-2; D possibly corresponds to TRBD1 (5 bases). V gave up 2 bases and J gave up 7 bases, with 14 bases separating them. This CDR3 has 15 amino acids. Germline assignment: CDR1 SNHLY and CDR2 FYNNEI.

This clonotype has at least ten counts. The V call is TRBV20-1, the J call TRBJ2-7; 8 nucleotides agree with TRBD2. The germline V gene encodes CDR1 DFQATT and CDR2 SNEGSKA (reference sequence). V lost 0 bases to trimming and J lost 3 bases; unmatched junction nucleotides: 4. CDR3 size: 14 residues. CDR3 sequence reads: CSAREASGYYEQYF. The DNA for the CDR3 is TGCAGTGCTAGAGAAGCTAGCGGGTACTACGAGCAGTACTTC.

The table lists this clonotype with many counts. This sequence joins TRBV5-1 and TRBJ1-2; D not certain. Trimming stripped 0 bases from V and 6 bases from J, with 9 bases between. The CDR3 spans 13 residues. Looked up from germline, CDR1 is SGHRS and CDR2 is YFSETQ. This CDR3 is CASSLEGDNGYTF. DNA for the CDR3: TGCGCCAGCAGCTTGGAAGGTGACAATGGCTACACCTTC.